This TCR beta chain appears in the sequencing data of a study of shared clonotypes between healthy human individuals. On the study more broadly: Each donor had three CD4 naive, three CD4 memory, two CD8 naive and one CD8 memory plate. Study-level results: Relative to memory subsets, naive subsets generally showed larger estimated richness. Some clonotypes were shared by all four sorted-subset donors, while others were not shared. The non-shared ones had lower generation probabilities than the shared ones.

The germline CDR1 and CDR2 sequences are SGDLS and YYNGEE. The CDR3 length is 14 residues. V lost 2 bases, J lost 5 bases, and 10 bases lay in between. Assay: immunoSEQ multiplex PCR; the TCRdb copy retains only in-frame clones and omits some. The table lists about 2 million clones, about 95% of them singletons. A note on this clone: The antigen remains undetermined.

The naive CD8 population came from CD45RO-negative cells selected for CCR7, without terminally differentiated effector memory CD45RA+ cells. The study drew its donors from healthy HIV-negative adults without recent acute infections or vaccinations. Sequencing input: naive CD8+ T cells sorted from blood. This chain uses TRBV9 with TRBJ1-4; D is uncertain. This receptor was taken from a man in his late teens or twenties in good health. The CDR3 sequence: CASSVRGSNEKLFF. The CDR3 nucleotides read TGTGCCAGCAGCGTGAGAGGTTCCAATGAAAAACTGTTTTTT. The whole variable domain, filled in from reference TRBV9 and TRBJ1-4, reads DSGVTQTPKHLITATGQRVTLRCSPRSGDLSVYWYQQSLDQGLQFLIQYYNGEERAKGNILERFSAQQFPDLHSELNLSSLELGDSALYFCASSVRGSNEKLFFGSGTQLSVL.